This T cell receptor beta chain emerged from a study of T cells after yellow fever vaccination. Study context: Those fractions that held only low numbers of cells were prepared using the SMART-Seq v4 Ultra Low Input RNA kit.

The study, taken as a whole, reports: Booster sampling recovered most clones from primary vaccination (roughly 97% CD4, roughly 88% CD8). Weaker overall was a secondary response that nonetheless peaked faster, on day 5 versus 15.

TCR cDNA was made by 5'RACE template switching, adding a universal primer site and UMIs. Each CDR3 protein is one row after TCRdb ran MiXCR on the 5' RACE reads. The data hold 150,000 to 200,000 distinct CDR3 sequences, with approximately 6.2% observed a single time. The length of the CDR3 is 15 residues. The J segment lost 5 bases and the V segment lost 6 bases, leaving 16 bases of the junction unmatched. Germline V lookup: CDR1 DFQATT, CDR2 SNEGSKA (reference sequence). In the case of this clonotype: Its antigen is unidentified.

This chain uses TRBV20-1 with TRBJ2-7; 7 bases are a match to TRBD1. The source is a man aged 18 to 35 who received the YFV17D yellow fever vaccine. The sequences come from CD4+ T cells sorted from PBMCs, collected on the day of the first yellow fever vaccination. CDR3 in amino acids: CSANGVRGLRDEQYF. CDR3 in DNA: TGCAGTGCGAACGGGGTCAGGGGGTTAAGAGACGAGCAGTACTTC.